This TCR beta chain was obtained from a study of T-cell memory formation after mild COVID-19. This clonotype occurred a few times. Looked up from germline, CDR1 is SGHTA and CDR2 is FQGTGA. V dropped 5 bases and J dropped 2 bases, with 22 bases sitting between them. The CDR3 has 18 residues. One entry per CDR3 protein results from TCRdb running MiXCR on the 5' RACE reads. The sample lists tens of thousands of distinct CDR3 sequences; over 7.5% were seen once. This sequence originates from a man younger than 30 who had mild COVID-19 (a few samples of this study predate the infection). Cell type and time point are not known. The chain has TRBV7-3 and TRBJ2-1; D is unclear. The sample was PBMCs or a T cell subset sorted from them (not recorded which). CDR3 bases: TGTGCCAGCAGCACATCTGTCATCAGGCGCCAGCCCTACAATGAGCAGTTCTTC. Its translation is CASSTSVIRRQPYNEQFF.